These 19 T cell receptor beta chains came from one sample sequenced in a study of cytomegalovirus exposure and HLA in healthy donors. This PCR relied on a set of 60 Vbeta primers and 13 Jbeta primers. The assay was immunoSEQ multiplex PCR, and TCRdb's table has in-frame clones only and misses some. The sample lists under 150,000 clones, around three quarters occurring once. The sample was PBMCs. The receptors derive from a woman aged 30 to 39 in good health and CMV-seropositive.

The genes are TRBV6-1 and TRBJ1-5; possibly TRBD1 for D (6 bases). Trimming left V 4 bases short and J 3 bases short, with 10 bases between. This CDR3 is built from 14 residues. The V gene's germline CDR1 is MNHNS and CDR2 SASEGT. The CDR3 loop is CASSVTGNNQPQHF. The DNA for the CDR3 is TGTGCCAGCAGTGTTACAGGGAACAATCAGCCCCAGCATTTT.

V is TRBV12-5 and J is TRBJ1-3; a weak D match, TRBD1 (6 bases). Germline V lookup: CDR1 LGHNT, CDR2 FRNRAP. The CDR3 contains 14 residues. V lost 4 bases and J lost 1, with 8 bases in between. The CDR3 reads CASGSGTSGNTIYF. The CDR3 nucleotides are TGTGCTAGTGGTTCCGGGACATCTGGAAACACCATATATTTT.

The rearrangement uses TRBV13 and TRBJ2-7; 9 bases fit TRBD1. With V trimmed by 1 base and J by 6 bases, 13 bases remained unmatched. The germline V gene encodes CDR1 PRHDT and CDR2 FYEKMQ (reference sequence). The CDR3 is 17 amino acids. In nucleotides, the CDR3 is TGTGCCAGCAGCTTAGAGCGGACAGGGGTAAAAACGTTCGAGCAGTACTTC. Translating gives CASSLERTGVKTFEQYF. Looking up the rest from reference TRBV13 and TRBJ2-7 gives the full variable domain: AAGVIQSPRHLIKEKRETATLKCYPIPRHDTVYWYQQGPGQDPQFLISFYEKMQSDKGSIPDRFSAQQFSDYHSELNMSSLELGDSALYFCASSLERTGVKTFEQYFGPGTRLTVT.

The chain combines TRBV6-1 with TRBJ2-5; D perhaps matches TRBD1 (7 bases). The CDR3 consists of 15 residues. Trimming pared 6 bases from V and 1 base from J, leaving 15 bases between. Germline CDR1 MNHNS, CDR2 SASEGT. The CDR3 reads CASSRRDSFQETQYF. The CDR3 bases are TGTGCCAGCAGCAGGAGGGACAGCTTCCAAGAGACCCAGTACTTC.

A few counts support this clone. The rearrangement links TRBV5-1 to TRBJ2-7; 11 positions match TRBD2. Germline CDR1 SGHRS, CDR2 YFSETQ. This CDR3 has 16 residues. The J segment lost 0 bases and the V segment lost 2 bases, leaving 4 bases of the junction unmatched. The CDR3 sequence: CASSFPSGGSSYEQYF. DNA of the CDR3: TGCGCCAGCAGCTTCCCTAGCGGGGGGAGCTCCTACGAGCAGTACTTC. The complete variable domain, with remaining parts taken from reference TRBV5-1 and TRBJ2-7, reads KAGVTQTPRYLIKTRGQQVTLSCSPISGHRSVSWYQQTPGQGLQFLFEYFSETQRNKGNFPGRFSGRQFSNSRSEMNVSTLELGDSALYLCASSFPSGGSSYEQYFGPGTRLTVT.

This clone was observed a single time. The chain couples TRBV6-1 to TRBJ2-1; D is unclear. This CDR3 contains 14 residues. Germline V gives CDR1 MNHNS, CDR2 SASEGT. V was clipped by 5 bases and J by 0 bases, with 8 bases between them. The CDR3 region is CASSRESSYNEQFF. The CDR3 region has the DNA TGTGCCAGCAGTAGAGAAAGCTCCTACAATGAGCAGTTCTTC.

DNA of the CDR3: TGTGCCAGCAGTACACTCCTGGGGGGTGAGCAGTACTTC. As protein: CASSTLLGGEQYF. This chain joins TRBV27 and TRBJ2-7, with D perhaps TRBD2 (6 bases). The CDR3 has 13 amino acids. Germline lookup yields CDR1 MNHEY and CDR2 SMNVEV (reference sequence). Trimming took off 5 bases at V and 7 bases at J, with 15 bases between the two ends.

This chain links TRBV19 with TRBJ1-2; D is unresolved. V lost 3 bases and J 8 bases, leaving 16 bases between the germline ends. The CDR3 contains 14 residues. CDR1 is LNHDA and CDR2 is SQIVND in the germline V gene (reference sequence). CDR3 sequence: CASSIRQDPGGYTF. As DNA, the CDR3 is TGTGCCAGTAGTATCCGCCAGGACCCGGGAGGCTACACCTTC.

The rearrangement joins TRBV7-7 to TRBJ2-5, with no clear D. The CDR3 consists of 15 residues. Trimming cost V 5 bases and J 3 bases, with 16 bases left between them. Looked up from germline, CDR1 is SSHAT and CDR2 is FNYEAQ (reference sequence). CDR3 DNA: TGTGCCAGCAGCCCCACCGGGTCCCAGAAAGAGACCCAGTACTTC. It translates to CASSPTGSQKETQYF.

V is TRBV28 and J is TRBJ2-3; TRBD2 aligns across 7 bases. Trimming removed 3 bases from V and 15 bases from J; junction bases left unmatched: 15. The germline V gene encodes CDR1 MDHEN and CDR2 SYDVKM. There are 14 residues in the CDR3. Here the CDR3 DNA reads TGTGCCAGCAGTTTCCCCGGGGGGACCGGGTCCTTTTATTTT. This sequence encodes CASSFPGGTGSFYF.

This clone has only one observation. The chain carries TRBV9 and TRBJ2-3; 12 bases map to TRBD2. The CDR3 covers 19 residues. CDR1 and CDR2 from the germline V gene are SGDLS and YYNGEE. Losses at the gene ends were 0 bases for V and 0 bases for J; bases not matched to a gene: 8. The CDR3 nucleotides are TGTGCCAGCAGCGTAGCTGGGCTAGCGGGGGGGCCTAGCACAGATACGCAGTATTTT. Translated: CASSVAGLAGGPSTDTQYF.

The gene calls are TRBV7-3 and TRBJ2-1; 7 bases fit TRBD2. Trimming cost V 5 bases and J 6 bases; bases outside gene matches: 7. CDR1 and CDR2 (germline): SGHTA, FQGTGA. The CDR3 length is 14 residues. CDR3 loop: CASSGGETTNEQFF. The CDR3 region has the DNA TGTGCCAGCAGCGGGGGGGAGACTACCAATGAGCAGTTCTTC.

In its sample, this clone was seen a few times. As DNA, the CDR3 is TGTGCCTGGAAGTCCGCAGGGGACCTTTCCTCCTATAATTCACCCCTCCACTTT. This translates into CAWKSAGDLSSYNSPLHF. The V gene is TRBV30, the J gene TRBJ1-6; D perhaps matches TRBD1 (6 bases). Trimming took 4 bases from V and 0 from J, leaving 19 bases between them. From germline, CDR1 is GTSNPN and CDR2 SVGIG (reference sequence). This CDR3 has 18 amino acids.

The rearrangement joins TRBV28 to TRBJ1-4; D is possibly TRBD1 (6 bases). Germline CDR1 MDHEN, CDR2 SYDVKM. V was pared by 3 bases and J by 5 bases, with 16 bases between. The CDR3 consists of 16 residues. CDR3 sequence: CASSLDSRNLNEKLFF. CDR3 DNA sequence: TGTGCCAGCAGTTTGGACAGCCGCAATTTAAATGAAAAACTGTTTTTT.

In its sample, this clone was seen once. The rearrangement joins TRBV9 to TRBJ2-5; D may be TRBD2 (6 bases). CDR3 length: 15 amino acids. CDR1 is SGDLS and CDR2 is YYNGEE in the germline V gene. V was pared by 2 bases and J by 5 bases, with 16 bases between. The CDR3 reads CASSVGGSKGETQYF. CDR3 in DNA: TGTGCCAGCAGCGTGGGGGGAAGTAAGGGCGAGACCCAGTACTTC.

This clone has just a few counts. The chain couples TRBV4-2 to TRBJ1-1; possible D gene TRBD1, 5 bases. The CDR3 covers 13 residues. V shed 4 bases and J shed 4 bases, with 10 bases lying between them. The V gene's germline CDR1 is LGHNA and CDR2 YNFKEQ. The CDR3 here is CASSPDTRTEAFF. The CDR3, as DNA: TGTGCCAGCAGCCCGGACACCCGCACTGAAGCTTTCTTT.

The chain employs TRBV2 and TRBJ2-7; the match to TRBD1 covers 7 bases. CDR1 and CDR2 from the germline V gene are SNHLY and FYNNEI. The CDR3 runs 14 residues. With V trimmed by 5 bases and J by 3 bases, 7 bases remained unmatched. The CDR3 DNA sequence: TGTGCCAGCAGTTACACAGGGGAACTCTACGAGCAGTACTTC. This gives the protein CASSYTGELYEQYF.

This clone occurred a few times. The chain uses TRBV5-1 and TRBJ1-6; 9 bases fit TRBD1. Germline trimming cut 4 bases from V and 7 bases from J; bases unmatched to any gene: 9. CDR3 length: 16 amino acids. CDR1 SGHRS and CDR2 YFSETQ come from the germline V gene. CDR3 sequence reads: CASSPGTGTQNSPLHF. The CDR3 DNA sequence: TGCGCCAGCAGCCCCGGGACAGGGACCCAAAATTCACCCCTCCACTTT.

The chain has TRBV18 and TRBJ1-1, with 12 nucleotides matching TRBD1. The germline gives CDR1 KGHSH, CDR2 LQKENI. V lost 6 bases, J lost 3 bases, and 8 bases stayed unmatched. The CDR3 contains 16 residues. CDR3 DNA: TGTGCCAGCTCCACGCCCGGGACAGGGGGCTACACTGAAGCTTTCTTT. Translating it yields CASSTPGTGGYTEAFF.